This T cell receptor beta chain appears in the sequencing data of a study of T cell responses to AZD1222 COVID-19 vaccine. Findings and limits, study-wide: Baseline testing showed seropositivity in only a handful of AZD1222 recipients.

This clone was observed a handful of times. The antigen is undetermined. The repertoire was sequenced with immunoSEQ multiplex PCR; TCRdb's copy has only in-frame clones and lacks some. This table has 90,000 to 150,000 clones, around 87% appearing once. Germline V lookup: CDR1 MNHEY, CDR2 SVGEGT. The CDR3 is 15 residues long. With 4 bases removed from V and 3 bases from J, the gap between germline ends came to 15 bases. The sample in question was peripheral blood, obtained 28 days after the second AZD1222 dose. The TCR was taken from an adult who received the AZD1222 COVID-19 vaccine. The chain recombines TRBV6-2 or TRBV6-3 with TRBJ1-1; D possibly corresponds to TRBD1 (6 bases). In DNA, the CDR3 is TGTGCCAGCAGTTGGGGACATAACGTGGACACTGAAGCTTTCTTT. Translating gives CASSWGHNVDTEAFF.